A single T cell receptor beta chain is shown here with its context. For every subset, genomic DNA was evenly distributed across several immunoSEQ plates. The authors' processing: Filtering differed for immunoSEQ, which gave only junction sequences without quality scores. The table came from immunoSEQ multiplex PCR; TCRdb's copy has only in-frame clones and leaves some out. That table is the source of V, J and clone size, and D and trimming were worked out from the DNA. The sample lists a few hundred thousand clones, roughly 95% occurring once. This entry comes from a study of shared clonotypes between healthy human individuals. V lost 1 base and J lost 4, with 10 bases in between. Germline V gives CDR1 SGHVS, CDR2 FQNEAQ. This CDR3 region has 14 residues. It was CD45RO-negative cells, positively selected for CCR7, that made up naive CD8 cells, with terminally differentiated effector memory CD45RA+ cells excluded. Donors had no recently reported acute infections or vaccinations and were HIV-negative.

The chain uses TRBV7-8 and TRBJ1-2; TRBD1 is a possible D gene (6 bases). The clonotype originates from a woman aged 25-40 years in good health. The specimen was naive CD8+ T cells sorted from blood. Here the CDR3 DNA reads TGTGCCAGCAGCTTAGGTTCGGGGGCCTATGGCTACACCTTC. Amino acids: CASSLGSGAYGYTF.